In this sample, the clone carrying this T cell receptor beta chain turned up many times. Germline CDR1 reads SGHVS; CDR2 reads FQNEAQ. The CDR3 has 15 residues. Trimming left V 4 bases short and J 0 bases short, with 12 bases between. This sample was taken from a study of T cells in Graves' hyperthyroidism and ophthalmopathy. TCR beta CDR3 sequences were amplified from RNA transcripts. TCR CDR3 regions were first amplified by RT-PCR with HTBI primers. In TCRdb, the multiplex PCR reads were re-called with MiXCR into one record per CDR3 protein. The sample includes about 600,000 distinct CDR3 sequences, approximately 15% of them seen just once.

The sample was blood. This clonotype was obtained from a woman aged 40 to 55 with Graves' ophthalmopathy. The V and J genes are TRBV7-8 and TRBJ1-1, with unresolved D. The CDR3 is CASSSGRIMNTEAFF. The CDR3, as DNA: TGTGCCAGCAGCTCAGGACGGATCATGAACACTGAAGCTTTCTTT.